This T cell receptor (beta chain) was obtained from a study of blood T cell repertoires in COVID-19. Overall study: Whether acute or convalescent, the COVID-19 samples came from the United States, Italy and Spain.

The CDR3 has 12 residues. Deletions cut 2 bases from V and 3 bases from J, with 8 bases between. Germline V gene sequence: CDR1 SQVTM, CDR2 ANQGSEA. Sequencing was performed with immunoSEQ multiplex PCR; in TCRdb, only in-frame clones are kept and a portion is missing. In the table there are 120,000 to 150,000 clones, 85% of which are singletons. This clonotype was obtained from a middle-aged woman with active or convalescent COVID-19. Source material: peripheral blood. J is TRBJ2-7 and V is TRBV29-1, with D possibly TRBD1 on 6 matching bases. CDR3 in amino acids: CSVETGHYEQYF. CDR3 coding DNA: TGCAGCGTTGAAACAGGGCACTACGAGCAGTACTTC.